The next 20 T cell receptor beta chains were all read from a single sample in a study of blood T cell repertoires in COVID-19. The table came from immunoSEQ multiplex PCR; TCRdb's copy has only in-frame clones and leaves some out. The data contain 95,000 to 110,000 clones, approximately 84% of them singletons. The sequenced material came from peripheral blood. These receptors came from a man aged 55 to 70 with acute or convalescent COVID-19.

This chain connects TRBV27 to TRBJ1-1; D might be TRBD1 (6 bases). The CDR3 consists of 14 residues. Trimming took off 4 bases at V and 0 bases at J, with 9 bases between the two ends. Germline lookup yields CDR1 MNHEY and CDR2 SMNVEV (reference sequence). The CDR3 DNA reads TGTGCCAGCAGTTCAAGGGGGATGAACACTGAAGCTTTCTTT. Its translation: CASSSRGMNTEAFF.

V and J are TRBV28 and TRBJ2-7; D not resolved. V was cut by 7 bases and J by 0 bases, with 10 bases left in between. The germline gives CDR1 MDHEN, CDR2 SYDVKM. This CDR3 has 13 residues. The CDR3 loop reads CASIDTSSYEQYF. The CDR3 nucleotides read TGTGCCAGCATTGACACCAGCTCCTACGAGCAGTACTTC.

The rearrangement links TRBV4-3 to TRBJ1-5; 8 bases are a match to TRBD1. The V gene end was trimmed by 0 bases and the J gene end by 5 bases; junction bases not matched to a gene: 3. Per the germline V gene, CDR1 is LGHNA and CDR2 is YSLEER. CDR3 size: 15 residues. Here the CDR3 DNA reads TGCGCCAGCAGCCAAGATCCACAGGGGGATCAGCCCCAGCATTTT. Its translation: CASSQDPQGDQPQHF.

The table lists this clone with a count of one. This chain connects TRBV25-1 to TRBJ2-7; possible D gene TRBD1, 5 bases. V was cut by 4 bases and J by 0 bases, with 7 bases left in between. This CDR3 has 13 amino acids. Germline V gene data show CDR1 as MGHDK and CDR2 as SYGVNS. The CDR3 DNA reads TGTGCCAGCAGTGGGACATCCTCCTACGAGCAGTACGTC. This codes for CASSGTSSYEQYV.

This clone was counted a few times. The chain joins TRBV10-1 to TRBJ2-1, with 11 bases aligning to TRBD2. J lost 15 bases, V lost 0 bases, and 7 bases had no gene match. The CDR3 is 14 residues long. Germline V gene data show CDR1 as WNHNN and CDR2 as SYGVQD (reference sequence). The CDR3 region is CASSESELAGELFF. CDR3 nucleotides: TGCGCCAGCAGTGAGTCGGAACTAGCGGGAGAACTGTTCTTC.

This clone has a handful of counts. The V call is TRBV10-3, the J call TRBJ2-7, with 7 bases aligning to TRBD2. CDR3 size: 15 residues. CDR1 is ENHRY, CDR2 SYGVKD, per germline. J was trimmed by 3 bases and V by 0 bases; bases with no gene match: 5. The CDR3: CAISESSGKYYEQYF. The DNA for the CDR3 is TGTGCCATCAGTGAGTCGAGCGGGAAATACTACGAGCAGTACTTC.

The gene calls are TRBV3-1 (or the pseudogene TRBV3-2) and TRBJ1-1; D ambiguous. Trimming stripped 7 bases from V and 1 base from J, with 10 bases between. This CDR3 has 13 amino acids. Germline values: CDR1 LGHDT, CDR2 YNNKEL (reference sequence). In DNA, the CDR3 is TGTGCCAGCAATGGCTACAGGAACACTGAAGCTTTCTTT. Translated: CASNGYRNTEAFF.

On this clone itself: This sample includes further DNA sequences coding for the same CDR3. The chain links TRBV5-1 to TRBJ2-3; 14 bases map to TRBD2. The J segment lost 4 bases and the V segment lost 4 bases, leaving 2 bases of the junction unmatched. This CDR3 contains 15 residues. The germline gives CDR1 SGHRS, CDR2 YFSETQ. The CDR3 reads CASSPGLAGADTQYF. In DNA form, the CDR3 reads TGCGCCAGCAGCCCGGGACTAGCGGGAGCAGATACGCAGTATTTT.

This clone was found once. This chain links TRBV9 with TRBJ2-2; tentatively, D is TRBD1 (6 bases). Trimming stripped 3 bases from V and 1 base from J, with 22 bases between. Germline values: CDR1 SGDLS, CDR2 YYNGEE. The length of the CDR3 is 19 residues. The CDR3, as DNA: TGTGCCAGCAGCGCCCTGCAGGGGTGGGATTCACGGAACACCGGGGAGCTGTTTTTT. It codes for CASSALQGWDSRNTGELFF.

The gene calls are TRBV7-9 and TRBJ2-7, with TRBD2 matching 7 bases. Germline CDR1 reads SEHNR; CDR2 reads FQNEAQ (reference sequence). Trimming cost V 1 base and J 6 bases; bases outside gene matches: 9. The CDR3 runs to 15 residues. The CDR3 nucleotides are TGTGCCAGCAGCTTAGGCGCGGGCGGGGAGGGCGAGCAGTACGTC. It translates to CASSLGAGGEGEQYV.

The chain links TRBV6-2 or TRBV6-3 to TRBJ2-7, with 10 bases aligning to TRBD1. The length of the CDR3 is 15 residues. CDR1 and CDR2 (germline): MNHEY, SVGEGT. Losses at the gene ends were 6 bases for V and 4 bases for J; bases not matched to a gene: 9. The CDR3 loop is CASSEAGTGEYEQYV. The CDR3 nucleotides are TGTGCCAGCAGCGAGGCCGGGACAGGGGAATACGAGCAGTACGTC.

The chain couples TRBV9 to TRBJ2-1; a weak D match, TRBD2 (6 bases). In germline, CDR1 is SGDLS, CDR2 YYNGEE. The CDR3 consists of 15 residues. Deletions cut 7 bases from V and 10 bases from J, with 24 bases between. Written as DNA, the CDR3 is TGTGCCAGCGGCAGGCGGGAAGGTCCCATTAGCGAGCAGTTCTTC. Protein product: CASGRREGPISEQFF.

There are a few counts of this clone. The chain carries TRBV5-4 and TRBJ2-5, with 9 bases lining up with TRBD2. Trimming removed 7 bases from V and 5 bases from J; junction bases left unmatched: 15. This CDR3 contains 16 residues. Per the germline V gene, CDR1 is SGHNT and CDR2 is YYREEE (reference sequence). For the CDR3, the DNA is TGTGCCAGCGGACCGGGACTAGCCCGGACCATGGAGACCCAGTACTTC. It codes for CASGPGLARTMETQYF.

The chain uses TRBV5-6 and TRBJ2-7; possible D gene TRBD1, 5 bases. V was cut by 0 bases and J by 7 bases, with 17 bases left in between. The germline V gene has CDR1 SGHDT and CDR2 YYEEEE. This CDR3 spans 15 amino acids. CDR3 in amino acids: CASSLGAGSSREQYF. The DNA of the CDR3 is TGTGCCAGCAGCTTGGGGGCAGGGTCTTCGCGGGAGCAGTACTTC.

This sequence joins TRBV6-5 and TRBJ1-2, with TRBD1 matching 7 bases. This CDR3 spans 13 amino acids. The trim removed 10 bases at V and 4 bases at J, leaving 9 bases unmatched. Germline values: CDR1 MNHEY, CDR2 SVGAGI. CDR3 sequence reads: CATLRTGFYGYTF. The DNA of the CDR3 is TGTGCCACCCTCCGGACAGGATTCTATGGCTACACCTTC.

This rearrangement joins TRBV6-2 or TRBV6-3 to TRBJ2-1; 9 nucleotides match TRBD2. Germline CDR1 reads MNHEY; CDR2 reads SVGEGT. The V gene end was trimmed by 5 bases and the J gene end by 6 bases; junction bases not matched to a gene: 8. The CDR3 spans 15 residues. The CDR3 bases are TGTGCCAGCAGTCAAACTGGGACTAGCTTCAATGAGCAGTTCTTC. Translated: CASSQTGTSFNEQFF.

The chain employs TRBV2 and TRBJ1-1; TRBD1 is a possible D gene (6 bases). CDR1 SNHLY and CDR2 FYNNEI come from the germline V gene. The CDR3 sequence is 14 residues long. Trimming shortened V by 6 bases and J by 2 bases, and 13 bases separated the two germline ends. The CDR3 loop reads CASRNSDSNTEAFF. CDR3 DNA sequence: TGTGCCAGCAGAAACTCGGACAGTAACACTGAAGCTTTCTTT.

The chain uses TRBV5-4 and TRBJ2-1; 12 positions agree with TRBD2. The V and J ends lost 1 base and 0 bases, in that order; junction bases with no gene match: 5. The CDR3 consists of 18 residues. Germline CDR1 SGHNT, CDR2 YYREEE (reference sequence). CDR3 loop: CASSLPSGRGASYNEQFF. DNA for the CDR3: TGTGCCAGCAGCTTGCCTAGCGGGAGGGGCGCCTCCTACAATGAGCAGTTCTTC.

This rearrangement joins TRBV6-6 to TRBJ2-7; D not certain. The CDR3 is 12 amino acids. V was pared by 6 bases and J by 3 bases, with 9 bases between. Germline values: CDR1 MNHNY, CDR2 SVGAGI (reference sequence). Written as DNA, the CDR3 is TGTGCCAGCAGCCCCGGTGACTACGAGCAGTACGTC. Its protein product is CASSPGDYEQYV.

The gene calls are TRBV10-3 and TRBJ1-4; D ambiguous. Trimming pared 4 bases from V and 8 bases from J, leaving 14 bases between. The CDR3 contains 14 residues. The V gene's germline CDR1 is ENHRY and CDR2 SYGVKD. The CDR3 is CAISASPREEKLFF. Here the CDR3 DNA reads TGTGCCATCAGTGCCTCGCCGAGGGAGGAAAAACTGTTTTTT.